One sample yielded the 26 T cell receptor beta chains listed below, sequenced in a study of OX40 agonist ivuxolimab in advanced cancers. Assay: immunoSEQ multiplex PCR; the TCRdb copy retains only in-frame clones and omits some. This sample has around 62,000 clones, with 77% found just once. The sample was CD4+ or CD8+ T cells sorted from blood, taken in a trial of the OX40 agonist ivuxolimab. All receptors come from an adult with an advanced solid tumor such as melanoma, head and neck, liver or kidney cancer.

In regard to this clone: The sample holds other DNA sequences that translate to the same CDR3. The genes are TRBV5-1 and TRBJ2-7; TRBD1 matches 8 bases. The length of the CDR3 is 14 residues. Per the germline V gene, CDR1 is SGHRS and CDR2 is YFSETQ. The junction had 7 bases not matched to a gene; V was cut back by 4 bases and J by 4 bases. CDR3: CASSDRTGPYEQYF. DNA for the CDR3: TGCGCCAGCAGCGATCGGACAGGGCCGTACGAGCAGTACTTC.

The chain carries TRBV7-8 and TRBJ2-1; perhaps TRBD2 as D (5 bases). Germline V gives CDR1 SGHVS, CDR2 FQNEAQ. V lost 2 bases and J lost 5, with 13 bases in between. The CDR3 has 15 amino acids. As DNA, the CDR3 is TGTGCCAGCAGCTTAAGGGCGGTCGGGAACAATGAGCAGTTCTTC. Amino acids: CASSLRAVGNNEQFF.

The genes are TRBV9 and TRBJ2-5, with 9 bases that match TRBD2. V trimming: 4 bases; J trimming: 2 bases; junction bases outside the gene matches: 12. CDR3 size: 17 residues. The germline V gene has CDR1 SGDLS and CDR2 YYNGEE. In DNA, the CDR3 is TGTGCCAGCAGCCCTAGCCGGGCGGGACTAGCACAAGAGACCCAGTACTTC. Translated: CASSPSRAGLAQETQYF.

The J gene is TRBJ1-6, the V gene TRBV5-5, with D possibly TRBD1 on 5 matching bases. The CDR3 sequence is 15 residues long. With 5 bases removed from V and 3 bases from J, the gap between germline ends came to 12 bases. Germline CDR1 SGHKS, CDR2 YYEKEE (reference sequence). The CDR3 region has the DNA TGTGCCAGCAGTCTTAGGGGTGACTATAATTCACCCCTCCACTTT. Its translation: CASSLRGDYNSPLHF.

V usage is TRBV13 and J usage is TRBJ2-1, with 9 bases lining up with TRBD2. The CDR3 is 16 residues long. The germline CDR1 and CDR2 sequences are PRHDT and FYEKMQ (reference sequence). The trim removed 7 bases at V and 2 bases at J, leaving 9 bases unmatched. The DNA for the CDR3 is TGTGCCAGCACTAAAGGACTAGCGAGCCCCTACAATGAGCAGTTCTTC. Residues: CASTKGLASPYNEQFF.

The rearrangement links TRBV6-1 to TRBJ2-3; 10 nucleotides agree with TRBD2. Trimming cost V 2 bases and J 3 bases; bases outside gene matches: 14. Germline lookup yields CDR1 MNHNS and CDR2 SASEGT. The CDR3 has 19 residues. The chain's CDR3 is CASSEIGGLAGVRTDTQYF. The CDR3 nucleotides are TGTGCCAGCAGTGAAATAGGGGGCCTAGCGGGAGTGAGGACAGATACGCAGTATTTT.

The rearrangement joins TRBV5-1 to TRBJ1-4; D is unclear. The CDR3 contains 16 residues. CDR1 and CDR2 from the germline V gene are SGHRS and YFSETQ. V gave up 0 bases and J gave up 5 bases, with 14 bases separating them. DNA for the CDR3: TGCGCCAGCAGCTTGGTACACAGCCCGGAGAATGAAAAACTGTTTTTT. This codes for CASSLVHSPENEKLFF. Full variable domain (rest looked up from reference TRBV5-1 and TRBJ1-4): KAGVTQTPRYLIKTRGQQVTLSCSPISGHRSVSWYQQTPGQGLQFLFEYFSETQRNKGNFPGRFSGRQFSNSRSEMNVSTLELGDSALYLCASSLVHSPENEKLFFGSGTQLSVL.

J is TRBJ2-7 and V is TRBV2; no reliable D call. CDR1 is SNHLY, CDR2 FYNNEI, per germline. V lost 3 bases to trimming and J lost 4 bases, with 4 bases between them. The CDR3 spans 11 residues. CDR3 nucleotide sequence: TGTGCCAGCAGTGACCGATACGAGCAGTACTTC. Translating it yields CASSDRYEQYF.

Here the CDR3 DNA reads TGTGCCAGCTCATCGGACATTTATGGCTACACCTTC. It is translated as CASSSDIYGYTF. The rearrangement joins TRBV18 to TRBJ1-2; a possible D gene is TRBD1 (5 bases). This CDR3 has 12 residues. V lost 5 bases and J lost 5, with 9 bases in between. Germline V gives CDR1 KGHSH, CDR2 LQKENI.

The chain carries TRBV6-5 and TRBJ2-7; 8 bases line up with TRBD2. CDR1 is MNHEY, CDR2 SVGAGI, per germline. V gave up 4 bases and J gave up 3 bases; unmatched junction bases: 5. The CDR3 contains 14 residues. The CDR3 is CASSWSAGGYEQYF. The CDR3 coding sequence is TGTGCCAGCAGTTGGTCGGCGGGGGGCTACGAGCAGTACTTC.

The chain joins TRBV7-2 to TRBJ1-5, with D uncertain. With 5 bases removed from V and 3 bases from J, the gap between germline ends came to 5 bases. The CDR3 is made up of 12 amino acids. Germline values: CDR1 SGHTA, CDR2 FQGNSA. This CDR3 is CASSPFNQPQHF. CDR3 sequence (DNA): TGTGCCAGCAGCCCTTTCAATCAGCCCCAGCATTTT.

This clone was counted once. The V and J genes are TRBV2 and TRBJ2-7; possibly TRBD2 for D (6 bases). The V end was cut by 8 bases, the J end by 3 bases, with 17 bases between. CDR1 is SNHLY and CDR2 is FYNNEI in the germline V gene. This CDR3 has 14 amino acids. The DNA of the CDR3 is TGTGCCAGCTCTTTTCGCCGACTAGACTACGAGCAGTACTTC. Amino acid sequence: CASSFRRLDYEQYF.

The J gene is TRBJ1-2, the V gene TRBV14, with unresolved D. The V end lost 2 bases, the J end lost 8 bases, and 12 bases lay between the germline ends. The CDR3 is 13 residues long. Germline lookup yields CDR1 SGHDN and CDR2 FVKESK. CDR3 nucleotide sequence: TGTGCCAGCAGCCAAACCGGGCCCCTCGGCTACACCTTC. This gives the protein CASSQTGPLGYTF. Based on the CDR3 plus reference TRBV14 and TRBJ1-2, the full variable domain is EAGVTQFPSHSVIEKGQTVTLRCDPISGHDNLYWYRRVMGKEIKFLLHFVKESKQDESGMPNNRFLAERTGGTYSTLKVQPAELEDSGVYFCASSQTGPLGYTFGSGTRLTVV.

This clone was recorded once. Written as DNA, the CDR3 is TGTGCCAGCACCCCCAGAACAGGGGGTAATCAGCCCCAGCATTTT. This gives the protein CASTPRTGGNQPQHF. The chain carries TRBV6-1 and TRBJ1-5; 8 bases map to TRBD1. The length of the CDR3 is 15 residues. Trimming cost V 7 bases and J 4 bases; bases outside gene matches: 9. CDR1 and CDR2 from the germline V gene are MNHNS and SASEGT.

The chain couples TRBV7-8 to TRBJ2-3; TRBD2 aligns across 7 bases. CDR1 and CDR2 from the germline V gene are SGHVS and FQNEAQ. V trimming: 1 base; J trimming: 2 bases; junction bases outside the gene matches: 6. This CDR3 contains 16 residues. CDR3 loop: CASSLGPSGNTDTQYF. In DNA, the CDR3 is TGTGCCAGCAGCTTAGGCCCTAGCGGAAACACAGATACGCAGTATTTT.

CDR3 residues: CATSRDWVGQGGAYEQYF. The CDR3 nucleotides read TGTGCCACCAGCAGAGATTGGGTTGGACAGGGTGGGGCCTACGAGCAGTACTTC. The rearrangement uses TRBV15 and TRBJ2-7; 8 nucleotides line up with TRBD1. Germline lookup yields CDR1 LNHNV and CDR2 YYDKDF (reference sequence). The CDR3 loop spans 18 amino acids. After removal of 0 bases from V and 2 bases from J, the junction contained 12 bases not matched to a gene.

V is TRBV6-6 and J is TRBJ1-5; 9 bases line up with TRBD1. CDR3 size: 15 residues. Germline V gives CDR1 MNHNY, CDR2 SVGAGI (reference sequence). With 5 bases clipped from V and 0 bases from J, the junction kept 2 bases outside the gene matches. The CDR3 nucleotides are TGTGCCAGCAGTCGGACAGGGGATAGCAATCAGCCCCAGCATTTT. It translates to CASSRTGDSNQPQHF.

The table lists this clone with a few counts. The chain has TRBV30 and TRBJ1-1; D remains unclear. There are 14 residues in the CDR3. Trimming shortened V by 3 bases and J by 3 bases, and 14 bases separated the two germline ends. Germline assignment: CDR1 GTSNPN and CDR2 SVGIG (reference sequence). CDR3 coding DNA: TGTGCCTGGAGAAAGGGTCTTGGGGACACTGAAGCTTTCTTT. This codes for CAWRKGLGDTEAFF.

The chain has TRBV1 and TRBJ2-5; the D segment call TRBD1 is taken from the table without a DNA check. TRBV1 is a documented pseudogene. This CDR3 is built from 15 residues. The CDR3 protein is CTSSLPDRAQETQYF. The CDR3 nucleotides read TGCACCAGCAGCCTACCCGACAGGGCCCAAGAGACCCAGTACTTC.

As for this clone: This may be a read error, as it is one base from a much larger clone. The sample carries other DNA sequences with the same CDR3. The V and J genes are TRBV2 and TRBJ1-2, with 7 positions matching TRBD1. The CDR3 runs to 13 residues. J gave up 4 bases and V 5 bases, and 4 bases lay outside the gene matches. Germline assignment: CDR1 SNHLY and CDR2 FYNNEI. CDR3 bases: TGTGCCAGCAGTCGACAGGGAGGCTATGGCTACACCTTC. This codes for CASSRQGGYGYTF.

The genes are TRBV18 and TRBJ2-5; possibly TRBD2 for D (5 bases). The CDR3 is 10 residues long. Germline values: CDR1 KGHSH, CDR2 LQKENI. The ends were cut back, 10 bases at V and 5 bases at J, with 8 bases in the middle. The CDR3 DNA is TGTGCCACCGGCGGGGAGACCCAGTACTTC. This codes for CATGGETQYF.

This chain links TRBV7-3 with TRBJ2-1; 8 bases align to TRBD2. Germline values: CDR1 SGHTA, CDR2 FQGTGA. J was trimmed by 6 bases and V by 1 base; bases with no gene match: 8. The length of the CDR3 is 16 residues. The CDR3 coding sequence is TGTGCCAGCAGCTTAAGTAGCGGGGACAACCTCAATGAGCAGTTCTTC. This encodes CASSLSSGDNLNEQFF.

V and J are TRBV28 and TRBJ2-5, with D uncertain. Gene TRBJ2-7 matches the end of the DNA better, so the J call may be wrong. In germline, CDR1 is MDHEN, CDR2 SYDVKM. The CDR3 sequence is 11 residues long. This CDR3 is CASNRYYEQYF. The CDR3 nucleotides are TGTGCCAGCAACAGATACTACGAGCAGTACTTC.

In nucleotides, the CDR3 is TGTGCCAGCAGTCCTCGGACTTTAACCTACGAGCAGTACTTC. Translated, it gives CASSPRTLTYEQYF. The J gene is TRBJ2-7, the V gene TRBV27; possibly TRBD2 for D (5 bases). Germline values: CDR1 MNHEY, CDR2 SMNVEV (reference sequence). Trimming pared 5 bases from V and 2 bases from J, leaving 13 bases between. There are 14 residues in the CDR3.

V is TRBV21-1 and J is TRBJ2-5; the table's D call, TRBD2, was not checked against the DNA. TRBV21-1 is listed as a pseudogene. This CDR3 spans 16 amino acids. Written as DNA, the CDR3 is TGTGCCAGCAGACTAGCGGGAGGGCCGTTAGAAGAGACCCAGTACTTC. It yields the protein CASRLAGGPLEETQYF.

The V gene is TRBV28, the J gene TRBJ1-5, with a tentative D call TRBD1 (5 bases). Trimming took off 3 bases at V and 0 bases at J, with 12 bases between the two ends. Germline V lookup: CDR1 MDHEN, CDR2 SYDVKM. CDR3 length: 16 residues. The CDR3 protein is CASSLGRGYSNQPQHF. The CDR3 DNA reads as TGTGCCAGCAGTTTGGGGAGGGGATATAGCAATCAGCCCCAGCATTTT.